This T cell receptor (gamma chain) stems from a study of intestinal T cells in coeliac disease (TCRdb year 2020). A note on the overall study: Coeliac patients were found to be much younger than controls, with mean ages of roughly 16.0 versus 55 years recorded in the TRG cohort. In the TCR-delta (TRD) cohort, there were duodenal biopsies from some 10 coeliac disease patients and some 10 non-coeliac controls. A second, larger TCR-gamma (TRG) cohort comprised duodenal biopsies from 30 to 35 coeliac disease patients and approximately 20 non-coeliac controls.

From a lookup of the germline V gene, CDR1 and CDR2 are VENAVY and YDSYNSRV. Germline trimming: 5 bases from V, 8 bases from J; junction bases outside gene matches: 2. The CDR3 covers 11 residues, taking in both the cysteine and the phenylalanine. Just the 33-base CDR3 DNA is kept, in frame starting at base 1. This clone is large (0.1 to 1%) in terms of sample share. Its target antigen remains unknown. Base quality data are lacking; no much larger clone is found one base away. The sample contains more than one DNA sequence encoding this CDR3. The library was produced with multiplex PCR. The instrument given in TCRdb is Ion Torrent PGM. The LymphoTrack kit, which has primers carrying Illumina adapters, was used to amplify TRG repertoires from roughly 220 ng of biopsy DNA. After purification with AMPure XP beads and quantification on a 2100 Bioanalyzer, the TRG amplicons were pooled in equimolar amounts. TRG libraries were sequenced on an Ion PGM instrument. The authors' pipeline ran thus. FastX discarded any read in which over 10% of nucleotides had a quality score below the third quartile for that patient. Alignment of reads was performed with IMGT/HighV-QUEST so that V, D and J genes were assigned, CDR3 regions were identified and functionality was assessed. Sequences were converted to amino acids, and every sequence predicted to be non-functional was removed. The CDR3s were broken into kmers both with and without positional annotation, PCA was run on the kmer frequencies, and the samples were clustered using every one of the 1023 combinations of PCs 1-10. Leave-one-out cross-validation was used to validate the classification, with parameters re-optimised on the remaining samples in each round. Shannon diversity was computed with the vegan R package from repeated random subsamples equal to the lowest read count. TCRdb reprocessed the public data with the CATT caller; entries with the same nucleotide sequence were combined afterwards. The V and J calls, along with clone size, are taken from TCRdb and not from the paper's own processing. This sample lists about 550 gamma-chain clones; 50% were detected once. The top ten hold approximately 19% of the sample.

Genomic DNA was extracted with the QIAamp DNA FFPE tissue kit from ten 5-um FFPE scrolls per case. To test whether coeliac disease could be classified from the TCR repertoire, the study used duodenal biopsies that were formalin-fixed paraffin-embedded, fully anonymised, and surplus to diagnostic needs. Findings and caveats that apply to the study as a whole: Repeated CDR3 amino acid sequences could not be distinguished from PCR duplicates in the analysis. FFPE-derived DNA was found to be relatively degraded, and loss of a proportion of TCR sequences in each sample was likely caused by this degradation. Clustering based on TRG put most of the 54 biopsies (approximately 94%) in the right class, and the reported leave-one-out accuracy was roughly 90%. The coeliac group and the control group were significantly different in age, but an analysis split by age did not give significant classification. TRD kmer-based clustering correctly classified all 20 or so biopsies in training, with a reported leave-one-out accuracy of over 75%.

This receptor was identified in a human donor with celiac disease. Sequencing was performed on a duodenal biopsy. The chain is encoded by TRGV8 joined to TRGJP1. The DNA sequence follows: TGTGCCACCTGGGTAGGTTGGTTCAAGATATTT. Translation gives CATWVGWFKIF.